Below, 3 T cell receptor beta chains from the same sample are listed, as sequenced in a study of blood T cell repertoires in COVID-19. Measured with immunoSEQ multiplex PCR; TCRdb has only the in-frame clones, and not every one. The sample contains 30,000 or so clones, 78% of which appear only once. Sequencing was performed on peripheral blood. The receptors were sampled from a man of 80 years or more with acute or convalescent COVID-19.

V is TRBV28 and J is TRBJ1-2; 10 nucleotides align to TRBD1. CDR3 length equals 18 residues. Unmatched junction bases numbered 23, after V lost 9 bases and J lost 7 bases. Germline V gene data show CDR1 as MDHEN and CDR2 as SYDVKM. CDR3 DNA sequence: TGTGCCAGTCTGGTCTCTTCGACAGGGGGCGAATTTAGGCGTGGCTACACCTTC. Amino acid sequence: CASLVSSTGGEFRRGYTF.

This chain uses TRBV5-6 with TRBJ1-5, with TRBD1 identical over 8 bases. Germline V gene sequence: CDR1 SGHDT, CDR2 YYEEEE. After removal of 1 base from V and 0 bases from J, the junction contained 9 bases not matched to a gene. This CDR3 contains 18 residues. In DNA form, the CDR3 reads TGTGCCAGCAGCTTGATGGGCAGGGGGCACGTTAGCAATCAGCCCCAGCATTTT. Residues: CASSLMGRGHVSNQPQHF.

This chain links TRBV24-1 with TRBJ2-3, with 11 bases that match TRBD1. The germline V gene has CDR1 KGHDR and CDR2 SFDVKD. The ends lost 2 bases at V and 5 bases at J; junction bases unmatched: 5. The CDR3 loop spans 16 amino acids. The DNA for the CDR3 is TGTGCCACCAGTGATTACCGGGACAGGGGGATAGATACGCAGTATTTT. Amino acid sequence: CATSDYRDRGIDTQYF.